Described below is a single TCR beta chain sequence and its context. The table lists this clonotype with many counts. The specificity of this receptor is unknown. Base qualities are not at hand, and no much larger clone is one base apart. The CDR3 holds 13 amino acids from the cysteine to the phenylalanine. The CDR3 DNA has 39 bases and is translated from base 1. CDR1 is given as SQVTM and CDR2 as ANQGSEA, both from the germline V gene. V loses 1 base, J loses 8 bases, and the germline ends lie 14 bases apart. Receptor libraries were prepared by 5' RACE. TCRdb shows the sequencer as NextSeq 500. The TCR library protocol attached a unique molecular identifier to each TCR cDNA molecule to allow correction of PCR and sequencing errors. Per the original workflow: TCR identification, UMI-based error correction and CDR3 extraction were all carried out with Decombinator tools. Expanded TCRs were defined as those above a frequency of 2 per 1,000, corresponding to the top 1% of the tumor frequency distribution. Renyi diversity was computed with the R vegan package after each repertoire had been subsampled 100 times to 5,000 TCRs. To build CDR3 similarity networks, amino acid triplet string-kernel similarity was used, and CDR3s were connected when their pairwise similarity was above 0.82. Through fastp at Q25 and MiXCR, TCRdb rebuilt clones from the public reads, retaining in-frame beta chains. Records with the same CDR3 protein are collapsed into one entry carrying the most frequent genes and DNA. In this record, the V and J calls reflect TCRdb's handling and not the investigators' own analysis. This sample gives tens of thousands of distinct CDR3 sequences in total; 8% to 9.5% of them show up just once. The ten largest account for 1.9% of the sample.

This record comes from a study of spatial heterogeneity in lung cancer (dated by TCRdb to the late 2010s). In the study overall: Samples were obtained from approximately 72 patients with early-stage, untreated non-small cell lung cancer from the lung TRACERx cohort. Nonsynonymous mutation counts, determined by whole-exome sequencing of tumor tissue, were related to features of the TCR repertoire. In the raw uncorrected reads, each unique combination of TCR and UMI appeared more than ten times on average. Follow-up PBMC samples were sequenced whenever available, and the median time to follow-up was roughly two years after resection. More beta-chain than alpha-chain transcripts were consistently detected, likely reflecting higher beta-chain transcript abundance. Both alpha and beta chains were TCR-sequenced in samples taken at surgery, namely 220 tumor regions, fewer than 80 matched nontumor lung samples and 50 to 60 PBMC samples. The study quantitatively compared TCR alpha and beta repertoires across multiple tumor regions, matched nontumor lung and blood in non-small cell lung cancer.

What the work shows at the level of the full study, not this receptor alone: Confirming at a functional level the hypothesis that regional TCRs recognize regional mutations was considered to require additional single-cell paired TCR alpha and beta sequencing. Ubiquitous expanded tumor TCRs were found in blood more often at tumor resection than at routine follow-up. Comparisons of baseline and follow-up blood repertoires included only 11 to 15 patients.

What this sample's time point label stands for: blood at routine non-recurrence follow-up after resection. TCR sequencing used whole RNA extracted from tumor and nontumor lung tissue, or from cryopreserved PBMC samples, without cell sorting. Patients were selected for TCR sequencing only if sufficient RNA was available from at least two tumor regions. The origin of this receptor is a female donor with early-stage non-small cell lung cancer. Material: PBMCs, obtained at follow-up. Here the chain combines TRBV29-1 and TRBJ1-1, and TRBD1 may be the D gene, going by 5 matching bases. Here the CDR3 is given as CSVEVNTGSEAFF. In nucleotides, the sequence is TGCAGCGTTGAAGTCAATACAGGTTCAGAAGCTTTCTTT.